This passage covers 19 T cell receptor beta chains from one sample sequenced in a study of shared clonotypes between healthy human individuals. Libraries were prepared by immunoSEQ multiplex PCR; TCRdb keeps only in-frame clonotypes and omits some of them. Of about 1.1 million clones listed, roughly 80% were seen once; the top ten hold about 0.89%. The sequencing sample was made of memory CD4+ T cells from PBMCs. The subset was: CD45RA-negative fraction. The receptors come from a man between 18 and 35 years old in good health. Some clones in this sample may be carry-over from other donors' samples.

The genes are TRBV19 and TRBJ1-4; D ambiguous. The germline CDR1 and CDR2 sequences are LNHDA and SQIVND (reference sequence). The CDR3 totals 15 residues. V lost 3 bases and J lost 11, with 19 bases in between. CDR3 protein: CASSIYASSSGKLFF. CDR3 nucleotides: TGTGCCAGTAGTATTTATGCATCATCCTCGGGGAAACTGTTTTTT.

The gene calls are TRBV2 and TRBJ2-5; 7 positions match TRBD2. V shed 6 bases and J 4 bases; nucleotides not matched to a gene: 14. The germline V gene has CDR1 SNHLY and CDR2 FYNNEI. The CDR3 length is 16 residues. The CDR3 nucleotides read TGTGCCAGCAGCTCGAACCTCGGGGGAGGGGCAGAGACCCAGTACTTC. This translates into CASSSNLGGGAETQYF.

V is TRBV4-1 and J is TRBJ1-4; D unresolved. Trimming cost V 4 bases and J 4 bases, with 19 bases left between them. In germline, CDR1 is MGHRA, CDR2 YSYEKL. The CDR3 has 17 amino acids. Here the CDR3 reads CASSLRTLGTVNEKLFF. The CDR3 DNA reads as TGCGCCAGCAGCCTTCGAACCCTGGGAACAGTTAATGAAAAACTGTTTTTT.

This rearrangement joins TRBV11-1 to TRBJ2-7; the match to TRBD1 covers 7 bases. The trim removed 4 bases at V and 3 bases at J, leaving 3 bases unmatched. Per germline, CDR1 SGHAT and CDR2 FQDESV (reference sequence). The CDR3 consists of 13 residues. The CDR3 coding sequence is TGTGCCAGCAGCTCGACAGGGATCTACGAGCAGTACTTC. The encoded protein is CASSSTGIYEQYF.

The chain has TRBV5-1 and TRBJ2-7; the match to TRBD2 covers 12 bases. This CDR3 is built from 15 residues. Germline V gene data show CDR1 as SGHRS and CDR2 as YFSETQ. Unmatched junction bases numbered 9, after V lost 4 bases and J lost 7 bases. CDR3: CASSPGLAGQMEQYF. The CDR3 nucleotides are TGCGCCAGCAGCCCAGGACTAGCGGGACAGATGGAGCAGTACTTC. Full variable domain (remainder filled in from reference TRBV5-1 and TRBJ2-7): KAGVTQTPRYLIKTRGQQVTLSCSPISGHRSVSWYQQTPGQGLQFLFEYFSETQRNKGNFPGRFSGRQFSNSRSEMNVSTLELGDSALYLCASSPGLAGQMEQYFGPGTRLTVT.

The rearrangement joins TRBV30 to TRBJ1-2; the D is unclear. V was shortened by 0 bases and J by 6 bases, with 11 bases between the two germline ends. This CDR3 region has 13 residues. Germline CDR1 is GTSNPN and CDR2 is SVGIG (reference sequence). The CDR3 DNA is TGTGCCTGGAGTGTGGGCCTGCGGAATGGCTACACCTTC. Translation: CAWSVGLRNGYTF.

The rearrangement uses TRBV5-1 and TRBJ1-1; D possibly corresponds to TRBD1 (5 bases). The CDR3 is made up of 15 amino acids. V was cut by 6 bases and J by 0 bases, with 15 bases left in between. Germline CDR1 reads SGHRS; CDR2 reads YFSETQ. The CDR3 region has the DNA TGCGCCAGCACCCTGGGGGGGTTGGTGAACACTGAAGCTTTCTTT. Protein product: CASTLGGLVNTEAFF.

The chain has TRBV5-1 and TRBJ1-1; 9 bases line up with TRBD1. This CDR3 region has 14 residues. Losses at the gene ends were 6 bases for V and 2 bases for J; bases not matched to a gene: 5. Germline V lookup: CDR1 SGHRS, CDR2 YFSETQ. Written as DNA, the CDR3 is TGCGCCAGCACCGACACAGGGGGCAACACTGAAGCTTTCTTT. It encodes CASTDTGGNTEAFF.

The chain's CDR3 is CASKKDREVQYF. The CDR3 nucleotides read TGTGCCAGCAAAAAGGACAGGGAGGTCCAGTACTTC. The V and J genes are TRBV6-1 and TRBJ2-5, with 8 bases identical to TRBD1. The CDR3 runs 12 residues. Looked up from germline, CDR1 is MNHNS and CDR2 is SASEGT. Germline trimming cut 7 bases from V and 10 bases from J; bases unmatched to any gene: 8.

The CDR3 loop reads CASSSSGQGTKNIQYF. CDR3 bases: TGTGCCAGCAGCTCATCGGGACAGGGGACCAAAAACATTCAGTACTTC. The chain has TRBV11-2 and TRBJ2-4; the match to TRBD1 covers 10 bases. Trimming took 4 bases from V and 2 from J; bases not matched to a gene: 5. The germline CDR1 and CDR2 sequences are SGHAT and FQNNGV. The CDR3 runs 16 residues.

The J gene is TRBJ2-2, the V gene TRBV28; D perhaps matches TRBD2 (6 bases). This CDR3 has 16 amino acids. The germline V gene encodes CDR1 MDHEN and CDR2 SYDVKM. Trimming stripped 1 base from V and 4 bases from J, with 13 bases between. The CDR3 DNA reads as TGTGCCAGCAGTTTATCGGCGGGGTGGGGCACCGGGGAGCTGTTTTTT. This translates into CASSLSAGWGTGELFF.

This chain joins TRBV29-1 and TRBJ2-7; TRBD1 matches at 8 bases. Per germline, CDR1 SQVTM and CDR2 ANQGSEA. Losses at the gene ends were 4 bases for V and 6 bases for J; bases not matched to a gene: 11. The CDR3 is 14 residues long. In nucleotides, the CDR3 is TGCAGCGTTGCGGGCGGGGCAGGGGGCGGCGAGCAGTACTTC. Its translation is CSVAGGAGGGEQYF.

The V call is TRBV4-2, the J call TRBJ1-1; TRBD1 matches 10 bases. This CDR3 contains 16 residues. Trimming at V came to 5 bases and at J to 4 bases, leaving 10 bases not matched to a gene. The germline V gene has CDR1 LGHNA and CDR2 YNFKEQ. Here the CDR3 reads CASSSRDRGDGTEAFF. The CDR3 DNA is TGTGCCAGCAGCTCCCGGGACAGGGGAGATGGCACTGAAGCTTTCTTT.

Relative to its sample, this clone is medium-sized. The chain employs TRBV19 and TRBJ1-3; the D is unclear. Germline V lookup: CDR1 LNHDA, CDR2 SQIVND (reference sequence). The length of the CDR3 is 15 residues. Trimming took 7 bases from V and 0 from J, leaving 13 bases between them. The CDR3 loop is CASTSGRFSGNTIYF. CDR3 nucleotide sequence: TGTGCCAGTACCTCGGGCAGATTCTCTGGAAACACCATATATTTT.

The V gene is TRBV10-3, the J gene TRBJ1-5; D uncertain. CDR1 ENHRY and CDR2 SYGVKD come from the germline V gene. CDR3 size: 16 residues. Trimming shortened V by 4 bases and J by 3 bases, and 16 bases separated the two germline ends. DNA for the CDR3: TGTGCCATCAGTGGGCTCGGGGAACAACCCAATCAGCCCCAGCATTTT. It translates to CAISGLGEQPNQPQHF.

The CDR3 is CASSPKGHGDNEQFF. The CDR3 DNA is TGTGCCAGCTCACCGAAGGGCCATGGAGACAATGAGCAGTTCTTC. The chain combines TRBV18 with TRBJ2-1; D is uncertain. The V gene's germline CDR1 is KGHSH and CDR2 LQKENI. CDR3 length: 15 amino acids. Trimming pared 3 bases from V and 5 bases from J, leaving 14 bases between.

This clone was picked up one time. The chain recombines TRBV30 with TRBJ1-1, with D possibly TRBD1 on 6 matching bases. The CDR3 totals 13 residues. From germline, CDR1 is GTSNPN and CDR2 SVGIG (reference sequence). V dropped 4 bases and J dropped 6 bases, with 15 bases sitting between them. CDR3 nucleotides: TGTGCCTGGACTCAATCAAGGGGGGCTGAAGCTTTCTTT. It codes for CAWTQSRGAEAFF.

This rearrangement joins TRBV5-6 to TRBJ1-1; D is possibly TRBD1 (6 bases). Per the germline V gene, CDR1 is SGHDT and CDR2 is YYEEEE. V was trimmed by 4 bases and J by 4 bases, leaving 17 bases between them. The length of the CDR3 is 15 residues. The CDR3 nucleotides are TGTGCCAGCAGCAGCCTTTACAGGGATATCACTGAAGCTTTCTTT. Translation: CASSSLYRDITEAFF.

The chain has TRBV9 and TRBJ1-1, with 11 bases lining up with TRBD1. The CDR3 runs to 14 residues. The germline V gene encodes CDR1 SGDLS and CDR2 YYNGEE. After removal of 0 bases from V and 12 bases from J, the junction contained 7 bases not matched to a gene. The CDR3 DNA follows: TGTGCCAGCAGCGTAGATTGGGGGACAGGGGGAACTTTCTTT. Protein sequence: CASSVDWGTGGTFF.